The next 5 T cell receptor beta chains were all read from a single sample in a study of technical replicates of blood from a handful of donors. Profiled with immunoSEQ multiplex PCR; TCRdb holds only in-frame clones, not every one. In the table there are around 76,000 clones, 95% to 98% of which are singletons. The sample taken for sequencing was T cells isolated from PBMCs. The origin of the receptors is a human donor in good health.

This sequence joins TRBV5-1 and TRBJ2-7; perhaps TRBD1 as D (6 bases). Germline loops: CDR1 SGHRS, CDR2 YFSETQ. The CDR3 sequence is 12 residues long. The V and J ends lost 2 bases and 4 bases respectively, with 7 bases between them. This CDR3 is CASSLGGYEQYF. The CDR3 bases are TGCGCCAGCAGCTTAGGGGGATACGAGCAGTACTTC.

The gene calls are TRBV11-2 and TRBJ1-1; D is uncertain. The ends were cut back, 3 bases at V and 1 base at J, with 15 bases in the middle. CDR3 length: 16 amino acids. Germline-derived CDR1 and CDR2 are SGHAT and FQNNGV. The CDR3 bases are TGTGCCAGCAGCTTCCCCCCGTTATGGGCGAACACTGAAGCTTTCTTT. Amino acid sequence: CASSFPPLWANTEAFF. Based on the CDR3 plus reference TRBV11-2 and TRBJ1-1, the full variable domain is EAGVAQSPRYKIIEKRQSVAFWCNPISGHATLYWYQQILGQGPKLLIQFQNNGVVDDSQLPKDRFSAERLKGVDSTLKIQPAKLEDSAVYLCASSFPPLWANTEAFFGQGTRLTVV.

The chain couples TRBV15 to TRBJ2-7; TRBD1 is a possible D gene (5 bases). The CDR3 sequence is 14 residues long. V was clipped by 0 bases and J by 6 bases, with 12 bases between them. Germline CDR1 LNHNV, CDR2 YYDKDF (reference sequence). The CDR3 protein is CATSREGARVEQYF. The CDR3 DNA sequence: TGTGCCACCAGCAGAGAAGGCGCCAGGGTCGAGCAGTACTTC.

This chain uses TRBV29-1 with TRBJ2-5; tentatively, D is TRBD2 (6 bases). CDR3 length equals 12 residues. Germline-derived CDR1 and CDR2 are SQVTM and ANQGSEA. V lost 7 bases, J lost 4 bases, and 13 bases lay in between. CDR3 residues: CSGTGRRETQYF. Written as DNA, the CDR3 is TGCAGCGGGACCGGGAGAAGAGAGACCCAGTACTTC.

The chain combines TRBV7-6 with TRBJ1-1; 7 nucleotides line up with TRBD1. J gave up 2 bases and V 5 bases, and 17 bases lay outside the gene matches. CDR1 SGHVS and CDR2 FNYEAQ come from the germline V gene. This CDR3 has 18 amino acids. CDR3 sequence (DNA): TGTGCCAGCAGCCCTAGGGCGACAGGGATGATTACAAACACTGAAGCTTTCTTT. Translating gives CASSPRATGMITNTEAFF.